The 14 T cell receptor beta chains reported below all come from one sample, sequenced in a study of T cells after yellow fever vaccination. One entry per CDR3 protein results from TCRdb running MiXCR on the 5' RACE reads. This table holds more than 95,000 distinct CDR3 sequences, more than 6.5% found once. Here the sequenced sample was CD4+ T cells sorted from PBMCs, taken approximately 11 days after the first yellow fever vaccination. The receptors come from a man aged 18-30 years who received the YFV17D yellow fever vaccine.

This clonotype showed up many times. The genes are TRBV7-3 and TRBJ2-3; 10 positions match TRBD2. Germline trimming cut 4 bases from V and 2 bases from J; bases unmatched to any gene: 3. Per germline, CDR1 SGHTA and CDR2 FQGTGA. The CDR3 length is 15 residues. The DNA of the CDR3 is TGTGCCAGCAGCTCGACTAGCGGGTTCACAGATACGCAGTATTTT. Protein: CASSSTSGFTDTQYF.

The chain recombines TRBV20-1 with TRBJ2-5; 14 bases fit TRBD2. With V trimmed by 5 bases and J by 2 bases, 4 bases remained unmatched. There are 15 residues in the CDR3. CDR1 and CDR2 from the germline V gene are DFQATT and SNEGSKA (reference sequence). DNA of the CDR3: TGCAGTGCTTCGACTAGCGGGGGGGTTCAAGAGACCCAGTACTTC. Translation: CSASTSGGVQETQYF.

The chain couples TRBV20-1 to TRBJ1-1; D remains ambiguous. CDR1 and CDR2 from the germline V gene are DFQATT and SNEGSKA (reference sequence). V gave up 0 bases and J gave up 6 bases, with 8 bases separating them. The CDR3 is made up of 12 amino acids. CDR3 bases: TGCAGTGCTAGAGATGTTACGGCTGAAGCTTTCTTT. Amino acid sequence: CSARDVTAEAFF.

This clonotype was counted a few times. The genes are TRBV7-2 and TRBJ1-1, with D unresolved. The V gene's germline CDR1 is SGHTA and CDR2 FQGNSA. V lost 2 bases to trimming and J lost 0 bases, with 10 bases between them. This CDR3 contains 15 residues. The CDR3 DNA reads TGTGCCAGCAGCTTAAACTTTCTCTTGAACACTGAAGCTTTCTTT. Its translation: CASSLNFLLNTEAFF.

This clonotype was seen only a few times. This chain joins TRBV6-5 and TRBJ1-6; D unclear. The CDR3 is 12 residues long. V gave up 8 bases and J gave up 7 bases, with 9 bases separating them. Germline CDR1 MNHEY, CDR2 SVGAGI. CDR3 DNA: TGTGCCAGCCGGGAACTAAATTCACCCCTCCACTTT. Encoded protein: CASRELNSPLHF.

This clonotype has ten or more counts. V gene TRBV7-2 combines with J gene TRBJ1-4; D gene uncertain. This CDR3 contains 14 residues. CDR1 SGHTA and CDR2 FQGNSA come from the germline V gene. The V and J ends lost 2 bases and 8 bases respectively, with 12 bases between them. The CDR3 spells CASSLFGISEKLFF. CDR3 sequence (DNA): TGTGCCAGCAGCTTATTTGGGATATCGGAAAAACTGTTTTTT.

This clonotype showed up many times. The genes are TRBV4-3 and TRBJ2-5, with TRBD1 identical over 11 bases. This CDR3 has 15 amino acids. Trimming cost V 4 bases and J 4 bases; bases outside gene matches: 5. From germline, CDR1 is LGHNA and CDR2 YSLEER. This CDR3 is CASSPGTGGVETQYF. The CDR3 DNA sequence: TGCGCCAGCAGCCCAGGGACAGGGGGGGTAGAGACCCAGTACTTC.

This clonotype appeared many times. This chain uses TRBV3-1 with TRBJ1-5; TRBD1 matches at 8 bases. CDR1 is LGHDT and CDR2 is YNNKEL in the germline V gene (reference sequence). J was trimmed by 0 bases and V by 1 base; bases with no gene match: 5. The CDR3 is 17 residues long. Here the CDR3 DNA reads TGTGCCAGCAGCCAAGGTCAGGGGGCGTATAGCAATCAGCCCCAGCATTTT. Its translation: CASSQGQGAYSNQPQHF.

The genes are TRBV7-9 and TRBJ2-2; 12 nucleotides agree with TRBD1. The CDR3 contains 15 residues. Germline assignment: CDR1 SEHNR and CDR2 FQNEAQ (reference sequence). V dropped 7 bases and J dropped 8; count of bases not matched to a gene: 8. The CDR3 DNA reads TGTGCCAGCACCAGGGGACAGGGGGCATCGGGGGAGCTGTTTTTT. Its translation: CASTRGQGASGELFF.

This clonotype was found many times. J is TRBJ2-7 and V is TRBV7-2, with 12 bases that match TRBD1. Per the germline V gene, CDR1 is SGHTA and CDR2 is FQGNSA. V lost 4 bases and J lost 7; bases outside the gene matches: 5. This CDR3 spans 14 amino acids. The CDR3 sequence is CASSSGQGASEQYF. For the CDR3, the DNA is TGTGCCAGCAGCTCGGGACAGGGGGCGTCTGAGCAGTACTTC.

This clonotype occurred a few times. The V gene is TRBV15, the J gene TRBJ1-2, with TRBD1 matching over 11 bases. Per germline, CDR1 LNHNV and CDR2 YYDKDF (reference sequence). V dropped 4 bases and J dropped 7; count of bases not matched to a gene: 14. The CDR3 spans 17 residues. The CDR3 nucleotides are TGTGCCACCAGCACCGGACAGGGGGCGCGGATTGCGGGTGGCTACACCTTC. Its protein is CATSTGQGARIAGGYTF.

This clonotype was recorded at least ten times. The J gene is TRBJ2-3, the V gene TRBV2; no clear D gene. The CDR3 consists of 13 residues. The ends were cut back, 3 bases at V and 0 bases at J, with 4 bases in the middle. Germline V gene sequence: CDR1 SNHLY, CDR2 FYNNEI. The DNA of the CDR3 is TGTGCCAGCAGTGAGACTAGCACAGATACGCAGTATTTT. Translation gives CASSETSTDTQYF.

This sequence joins TRBV5-4 and TRBJ2-3; D gene ambiguous. Trimming removed 1 base from V and 0 bases from J, with 9 bases in between. The V gene's germline CDR1 is SGHNT and CDR2 YYREEE (reference sequence). There are 15 residues in the CDR3. This chain's CDR3 is CASSLPPTSTDTQYF. CDR3 in DNA: TGTGCCAGCAGCTTGCCCCCTACCAGCACAGATACGCAGTATTTT.

In its sample, this clonotype was seen many times. V usage is TRBV19 and J usage is TRBJ1-1, with D unresolved. V was trimmed by 3 bases and J by 1 base, leaving 15 bases between them. The germline CDR1 and CDR2 sequences are LNHDA and SQIVND (reference sequence). This CDR3 contains 16 residues. In nucleotides, the CDR3 is TGTGCCAGTAGTATGGGTGGGAACCCACCGAACACTGAAGCTTTCTTT. This translates into CASSMGGNPPNTEAFF.